These 28 T cell receptor beta chains share one sample of origin, sequenced in a study of T cells expressing NK-cell markers. Each CDR3 protein gets one entry in TCRdb, which reprocessed the 5' RACE reads and gives no DNA. This sample's table reports 500,000 to 700,000 distinct CDR3 sequences. Sequences were obtained from blood T cells: a sorted CD56 or NKG2C T cell subset, CD4+ or CD8+ T cells, or bulk PBMC T cells (not recorded which). These receptors were collected from a man younger than 35 in good health.

The chain combines TRBV20-1 with TRBJ1-5; TCRdb reports TRBD1, a call that lacks DNA to check it against. Looked up from germline, CDR1 is DFQATT and CDR2 is SNEGSKA (reference sequence). This CDR3 is 16 amino acids long. The CDR3 is CSARDVGDRKNQPQHF.

The CDR3: CASSTEGVPSYEQYF. The genes are TRBV9 and TRBJ2-7; the D call of TRBD1 rests on TCRdb alone, since no DNA is present to check it. The CDR3 consists of 15 residues. Germline CDR1 is SGDLS and CDR2 is YYNGEE.

The CDR3 reads CAWSATSGNTQYF. The chain couples TRBV30 to TRBJ2-3; the TCRdb D gene call, TRBD2, has no DNA to confirm it. CDR1 and CDR2 (germline): GTSNPN, SVGIG (reference sequence). The CDR3 consists of 13 residues.

The chain links TRBV19 to TRBJ2-6; lacking DNA, the TRBD2 call made by TCRdb goes unchecked. CDR1 and CDR2 from the germline V gene are LNHDA and SQIVND (reference sequence). The CDR3 loop spans 15 amino acids. The CDR3: CASSIGRAGANVLTF. Filled out from reference TRBV19 and TRBJ2-6, the complete variable domain reads DGGITQSPKYLFRKEGQNVTLSCEQNLNHDAMYWYRQDPGQGLRLIYYSQIVNDFQKGDIAEGYSVSREKKESFPLTVTSAQKNPTAFYLCASSIGRAGANVLTFGAGSRLTVL.

The V call is TRBV4-3, the J call TRBJ2-3; absent DNA, TCRdb's TRBD2 call cannot be checked. The V gene's germline CDR1 is LGHNA and CDR2 YSLEER. The CDR3 is 17 residues long. The CDR3 sequence is CASSQDQTSGGTDTQYF.

V usage is TRBV6-5 and J usage is TRBJ1-5. CDR1 and CDR2 (germline): MNHEY, SVGAGI. There are 15 residues in the CDR3. CDR3 sequence reads: CASRQIGWDNQPQHF.

The chain combines TRBV12-3 or TRBV12-4 with TRBJ2-2; TCRdb gives TRBD2 as the D gene, but with no DNA this cannot be confirmed. The CDR3 extends over 15 amino acids. CDR3 region: CASRTVEGNTGELFF.

The J gene is TRBJ2-1, the V gene TRBV20-1; lacking DNA, the TRBD2 call made by TCRdb goes unchecked. This CDR3 comprises 12 residues. CDR1 and CDR2 (germline): DFQATT, SNEGSKA (reference sequence). The CDR3 reads CSAAGLRNEQFF.

J is TRBJ2-5 and V is TRBV4-3; TCRdb picks TRBD2, but there is no DNA to check that call. Germline lookup yields CDR1 LGHNA and CDR2 YSLEER. The CDR3 has 17 amino acids. CDR3 sequence: CASSQASPGLPQETQYF.

The chain carries TRBV28 and TRBJ1-3; the D gene TCRdb calls, TRBD1, cannot be checked with no DNA. In germline, CDR1 is MDHEN, CDR2 SYDVKM. The CDR3 contains 13 residues. The CDR3: CASSSGIRNTIYF.

The CDR3 spells CASSLEGPIRYTF. V is TRBV7-9 and J is TRBJ1-2. The CDR3 loop spans 13 amino acids. CDR1 and CDR2 (germline): SEHNR, FQNEAQ (reference sequence).

V usage is TRBV5-6 and J usage is TRBJ1-1; absent DNA, TCRdb's TRBD1 call cannot be checked. The CDR3 extends over 12 amino acids. Germline assignment: CDR1 SGHDT and CDR2 YYEEEE. CDR3 loop: CASSLAGKGAFF.

The genes are TRBV4-1 and TRBJ2-5; as DNA is missing, the TRBD2 call by TCRdb cannot be tested. The germline gives CDR1 MGHRA, CDR2 YSYEKL. This CDR3 is built from 16 residues. The CDR3 loop reads CASSQGIAGVGETQYF.

The chain recombines TRBV29-1 with TRBJ2-2; TCRdb outputs TRBD1, but without DNA this stays unchecked. Germline values: CDR1 SQVTM, CDR2 ANQGSEA. The CDR3 is made up of 14 amino acids. Here the CDR3 reads CSVKTGLGTGELFF.

This chain links TRBV6-5 with TRBJ2-5; TCRdb lists TRBD1, though no DNA is available to test this call. The CDR3 runs 16 residues. Germline V gives CDR1 MNHEY, CDR2 SVGAGI. CDR3 residues: CASSYPSGGTAETQYF.

The V gene is TRBV6-5, the J gene TRBJ1-2. Germline loops: CDR1 MNHEY, CDR2 SVGAGI. The CDR3 has 12 amino acids. The chain's CDR3 is CATTTLNYGYTF.

J is TRBJ2-1 and V is TRBV6-1; as DNA is missing, the TRBD2 call by TCRdb cannot be tested. Germline CDR1 and CDR2: MNHNS and SASEGT. The CDR3 is 17 amino acids. The CDR3 loop reads CASRPASGSDSYNEQFF.

The chain employs TRBV6-1 and TRBJ2-3; TCRdb names TRBD1, which stays unverified in the absence of DNA. The V gene's germline CDR1 is MNHNS and CDR2 SASEGT. CDR3 size: 13 residues. CDR3 amino acids: CASWTGGPDTQYF.

The J gene is TRBJ2-7, the V gene TRBV27; the D gene TCRdb calls, TRBD2, cannot be checked with no DNA. The CDR3 consists of 13 residues. The V gene's germline CDR1 is MNHEY and CDR2 SMNVEV (reference sequence). CDR3: CASSLTSNYEQYF.

This chain's CDR3 is CASRVGTSGSPRNEQFF. The chain uses TRBV7-9 and TRBJ2-1; TCRdb selects TRBD2, and the lack of DNA leaves this call unchecked. Germline-derived CDR1 and CDR2 are SEHNR and FQNEAQ (reference sequence). The CDR3 length is 17 residues.

This chain connects TRBV7-2 to TRBJ2-3. The CDR3 extends over 15 amino acids. Germline V CDR1 and CDR2: SGHTA, FQGNSA. CDR3 protein: CASSLAGASADTQYF.

The V and J genes are TRBV3-1 and TRBJ2-1. This CDR3 has 13 residues. Per germline, CDR1 LGHDT and CDR2 YNNKEL (reference sequence). The CDR3: CASSRDLPNEQFF.

This chain joins TRBV7-9 and TRBJ2-1; the TCRdb call, TRBD2, lacks DNA for checking. The CDR3 covers 13 residues. Germline V lookup: CDR1 SEHNR, CDR2 FQNEAQ (reference sequence). This CDR3 reads CASSFGGGNEQFF.

The V and J genes are TRBV12-3 or TRBV12-4 and TRBJ1-4; with no DNA, the TCRdb D assignment of TRBD1 cannot be verified. The CDR3 totals 14 residues. CDR3 region: CASSLRGGNEKLFF.

The rearrangement joins TRBV3-1 to TRBJ2-5; TCRdb reports TRBD1, a call that lacks DNA to check it against. The CDR3 contains 16 residues. Germline CDR1 reads LGHDT; CDR2 reads YNNKEL (reference sequence). CDR3 region: CASSQEIGGQQETQYF.

V and J are TRBV11-2 and TRBJ2-5; TCRdb's assignment of TRBD1 cannot be checked, as there is no DNA. Germline values: CDR1 SGHAT, CDR2 FQNNGV. This CDR3 has 18 amino acids. The CDR3 loop is CASSLEYTGSGSQETQYF.

The gene calls are TRBV29-1 and TRBJ2-5; TCRdb outputs TRBD1, but without DNA this stays unchecked. The CDR3 has 12 amino acids. Germline loops: CDR1 SQVTM, CDR2 ANQGSEA. CDR3 sequence: CSGQTGERTQYF.

V usage is TRBV12-5 and J usage is TRBJ1-1; TCRdb lists TRBD1, though no DNA is available to test this call. The germline gives CDR1 LGHNT, CDR2 FRNRAP. This CDR3 is built from 16 residues. CDR3 in amino acids: CASGFSQGPMNTEAFF.